These 16 T cell receptor beta chains came from one sample sequenced in a study of cytomegalovirus exposure and HLA in healthy donors (dated by TCRdb to the late 2010s). The library came from the immunoSEQ multiplex PCR assay. TCRdb stores this immuneACCESS table with in-frame sequences only. Part of the clones is absent; in the studies checked, under half of the shortfall reflects unresolved V genes, and no reason is known for the rest. Recorded for this sample are 150,000 to 200,000 clones; roughly 85% of them occurred a single time. The ten largest clones add up to about 17% of the sample. Material for sequencing was PBMCs. The receptors come from a young man in good health and CMV-seropositive.

The gene calls are TRBV29-1 and TRBJ1-1, with no clear D. In germline, CDR1 is SQVTM, CDR2 ANQGSEA. The CDR3 contains 12 residues. The V end lost 6 bases, the J end lost 1 base, and 9 bases lay between the germline ends. As DNA, the CDR3 is TGCAGCGTCCGCCACGGGAACACTGAAGCTTTCTTT. It codes for CSVRHGNTEAFF.

DNA of the CDR3: TGTGCCAGCAGCGCTAGCGGGGGGGCCGGTCCAGAGACCCAGTACTTC. Translation: CASSASGGAGPETQYF. The rearrangement joins TRBV9 to TRBJ2-5; 12 positions agree with TRBD2. The germline V gene encodes CDR1 SGDLS and CDR2 YYNGEE. The CDR3 length is 16 residues. The junction had 7 bases not matched to a gene; V was cut back by 3 bases and J by 4 bases.

This chain joins TRBV7-3 and TRBJ2-1; 8 bases line up with TRBD1. Germline CDR1 SGHTA, CDR2 FQGTGA. J was trimmed by 0 bases and V by 5 bases; bases with no gene match: 3. This CDR3 comprises 15 residues. The CDR3 DNA is TGTGCCAGCAGCGGGGGACAGGCCTCCTACAATGAGCAGTTCTTC. Protein: CASSGGQASYNEQFF.

This clone occurred once. CDR3 nucleotides: TGTGCCAGCAGTGAATATTATGGGGCCGAGACCACTGAAGCTTTCTTT. Residues: CASSEYYGAETTEAFF. This chain links TRBV25-1 with TRBJ1-1, with D possibly being TRBD1 (5 bases). The CDR3 has 16 amino acids. Germline-derived CDR1 and CDR2 are MGHDK and SYGVNS. The germline V and J ends were trimmed by 0 bases and 4 bases, with 15 bases remaining between them. The full variable domain, with the rest looked up from reference TRBV25-1 and TRBJ1-1, is EADIYQTPRYLVIGTGKKITLECSQTMGHDKMYWYQQDPGMELHLIHYSYGVNSTEKGDLSSESTVSRIRTEHFPLTLESARPSHTSQYLCASSEYYGAETTEAFFGQGTRLTVV.

This sequence joins TRBV20-1 and TRBJ2-1; 7 nucleotides align to TRBD2. The CDR3 runs 11 residues. V trimming: 4 bases; J trimming: 8 bases; junction bases outside the gene matches: 2. Germline-derived CDR1 and CDR2 are DFQATT and SNEGSKA (reference sequence). In DNA, the CDR3 is TGCAGTGCTAAACTAGCGTATGAGCAGTTCTTC. It specifies CSAKLAYEQFF.

The V and J genes are TRBV7-2 and TRBJ1-2; 7 bases fit TRBD1. Per germline, CDR1 SGHTA and CDR2 FQGNSA. The CDR3 runs to 16 residues. V lost 4 bases to trimming and J lost 4 bases; unmatched junction nucleotides: 12. The DNA of the CDR3 is TGTGCCAGCAGCTCCGGGACAGCCGCTTCCCCCTATGGCTACACCTTC. This gives the protein CASSSGTAASPYGYTF.

The rearrangement links TRBV6-1 to TRBJ1-2; 8 positions agree with TRBD1. Losses at the gene ends were 1 base for V and 0 bases for J; bases not matched to a gene: 13. This CDR3 spans 19 amino acids. CDR1 MNHNS and CDR2 SASEGT come from the germline V gene. The DNA for the CDR3 is TGTGCCAGCAGTGAAGAATTCAGCGACAGGGGTGGGACTAACTATGGCTACACCTTC. Amino acids: CASSEEFSDRGGTNYGYTF.

V gene TRBV7-9 combines with J gene TRBJ1-1, with D hard to call. Germline V CDR1 and CDR2: SEHNR, FQNEAQ (reference sequence). The V gene lost 0 bases and the J gene lost 3 bases, with 8 bases spanning the gap. The CDR3 sequence is 14 residues long. Here the CDR3 reads CASSLARPHTEAFF. Here the CDR3 DNA reads TGTGCCAGCAGCTTAGCGAGGCCGCACACTGAAGCTTTCTTT.

The chain combines TRBV5-1 with TRBJ2-3; 8 bases align to TRBD1. V trimming: 4 bases; J trimming: 4 bases; junction bases outside the gene matches: 2. The CDR3 extends over 13 amino acids. CDR1 and CDR2 from the germline V gene are SGHRS and YFSETQ. CDR3 residues: CASSQTGADTQYF. The CDR3 DNA reads TGCGCCAGCAGCCAGACAGGGGCAGATACGCAGTATTTT.

The rearrangement uses TRBV7-9 and TRBJ2-1; D is possibly TRBD1 (6 bases). The CDR3 spans 15 residues. Germline V gene sequence: CDR1 SEHNR, CDR2 FQNEAQ (reference sequence). Trimming stripped 3 bases from V and 5 bases from J, with 14 bases between. CDR3 DNA: TGTGCCAGCAGCTTTACGGGACATACCAACAATGAGCAGTTCTTC. As protein: CASSFTGHTNNEQFF.

The DNA for the CDR3 is TGCGCCAGCAGCTTGGCCGAGGTTGGGAACACTGAAGCTTTCTTT. Its protein is CASSLAEVGNTEAFF. The chain carries TRBV5-1 and TRBJ1-1; no definite D call. Germline CDR1 is SGHRS and CDR2 is YFSETQ. The CDR3 consists of 15 residues. Trimming left V 0 bases short and J 1 base short, with 10 bases between.

This clone occurred a few times. The chain couples TRBV30 to TRBJ1-5; 8 positions match TRBD1. This CDR3 contains 17 residues. CDR1 GTSNPN and CDR2 SVGIG come from the germline V gene (reference sequence). Trimming removed 1 base from V and 1 base from J; junction bases left unmatched: 9. The CDR3 region is CAWSEDRESYSNQPQHF. In DNA, the CDR3 is TGTGCCTGGAGTGAGGACAGGGAGAGTTACAGCAATCAGCCCCAGCATTTT.

The chain joins TRBV21-1 to TRBJ1-1. TRBV21-1 is annotated as a pseudogene. This CDR3 contains 16 residues. The CDR3, as DNA: TGTGCCAGCACCATGGGGGTACGGGGGATGAACACTGAAGCTTTCTTT. Protein sequence: CASTMGVRGMNTEAFF.

The chain carries TRBV19 and TRBJ2-7; 11 bases are a match to TRBD1. V lost 6 bases, J lost 4 bases, and 2 bases stayed unmatched. This CDR3 is 13 amino acids long. The germline gives CDR1 LNHDA, CDR2 SQIVND (reference sequence). The CDR3 coding sequence is TGTGCCAGTAGCGGGACAGGGGGATACGAGCAGTACTTC. The encoded protein is CASSGTGGYEQYF.

CDR3 bases: TGTGCCAGCAATGCGGGACCCTATAATTCACCCCTCCACTTT. This gives the protein CASNAGPYNSPLHF. The chain carries TRBV6-1 and TRBJ1-6, with TRBD1 as a possible D gene (5 bases). Germline CDR1 and CDR2: MNHNS and SASEGT. Trimming left V 7 bases short and J 2 bases short, with 9 bases between. This CDR3 contains 14 residues.

This chain links TRBV30 with TRBJ1-3, with D maybe TRBD1 (5 bases). The CDR3 runs to 13 residues. V dropped 1 base and J dropped 3 bases, with 7 bases sitting between them. Germline CDR1 and CDR2: GTSNPN and SVGIG (reference sequence). The CDR3 region has the DNA TGTGCCTGGAGTGGGCAGGGTGGAAACACCATATATTTT. This translates into CAWSGQGGNTIYF.